This T cell receptor (beta chain) was observed in a study of blood T cell repertoires in COVID-19. Study background: The study drew acute and convalescent COVID-19 samples from the United States, Italy and Spain.

Clones were read by immunoSEQ multiplex PCR, and TCRdb kept only the in-frame ones, dropping some. The repertoire holds roughly 500,000 clones, with 80% to 90% as singletons. The specimen sequenced was peripheral blood. The clonotype originates from a man aged 18 to 30 with COVID-19, enrolled during active disease.

The CDR3 nucleotides are TGTGCCAGCAGATTACAGGGGACTCTCACCGGGGAGCTGTTTTTT. Residues: CASRLQGTLTGELFF. The chain combines TRBV6-5 with TRBJ2-2; D might be TRBD1 (7 bases). Germline loops: CDR1 MNHEY, CDR2 SVGAGI. V was trimmed by 6 bases and J by 4 bases, leaving 15 bases between them. The CDR3 is 15 residues long.